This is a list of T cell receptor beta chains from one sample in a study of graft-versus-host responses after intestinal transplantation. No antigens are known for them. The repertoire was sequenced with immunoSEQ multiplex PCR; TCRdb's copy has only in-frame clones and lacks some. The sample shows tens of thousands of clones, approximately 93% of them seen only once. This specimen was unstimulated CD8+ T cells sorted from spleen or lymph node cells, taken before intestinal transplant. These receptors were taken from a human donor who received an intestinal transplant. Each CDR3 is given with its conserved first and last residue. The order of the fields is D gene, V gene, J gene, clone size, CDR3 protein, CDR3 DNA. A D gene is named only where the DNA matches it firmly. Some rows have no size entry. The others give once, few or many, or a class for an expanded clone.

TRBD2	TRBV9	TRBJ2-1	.	CASSIRLAGDPSSYNEQFF	TGTGCCAGCAGCATAAGACTAGCGGGAGACCCCAGCTCCTACAATGAGCAGTTCTTC
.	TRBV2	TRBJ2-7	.	CASRERGYEQYF	TGTGCCAGCAGAGAAAGGGGCTACGAGCAGTACTTC
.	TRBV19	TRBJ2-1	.	CASSWDTYNEQFF	TGTGCCAGTAGTTGGGACACCTACAATGAGCAGTTCTTC
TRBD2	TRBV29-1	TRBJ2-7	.	CSVEGLAGEYEQYF	TGCAGCGTTGAAGGGCTAGCGGGAGAATACGAGCAGTACTTC
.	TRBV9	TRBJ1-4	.	CASSVETGEKLFF	TGTGCCAGCAGCGTGGAGACGGGGGAAAAACTGTTTTTT
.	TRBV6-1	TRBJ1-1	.	CASSEIELEAFF	TGTGCCAGCAGTGAAATTGAACTGGAAGCTTTCTTT
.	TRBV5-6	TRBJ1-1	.	CASSLGTRGTEAFF	TGTGCCAGCAGCTTGGGGACTCGGGGGACTGAAGCTTTCTTT
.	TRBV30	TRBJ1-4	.	CAWSFGFADEKLFF	TGTGCCTGGAGTTTCGGCTTCGCGGATGAAAAACTGTTTTTT
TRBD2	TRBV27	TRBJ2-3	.	CASSLISSGRDPSTDTQYF	TGTGCCAGCAGTTTAATCTCTAGCGGGAGGGACCCAAGCACAGATACGCAGTATTTT
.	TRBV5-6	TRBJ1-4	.	CASSTRDGALVATNEKLFF	TGTGCCAGCAGCACCCGGGACGGTGCCCTTGTCGCAACTAATGAAAAACTGTTTTTT
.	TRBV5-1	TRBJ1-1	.	CASSLVGGSEYTEAFF	TGCGCCAGCAGCTTGGTTGGGGGCAGTGAATACACTGAAGCTTTCTTT
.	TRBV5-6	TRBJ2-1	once	CASSRRGKDEQFF	TGTGCCAGCAGCCGCAGGGGTAAGGATGAGCAGTTCTTC
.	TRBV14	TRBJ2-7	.	CASSQEPGISYEQYF	TGTGCCAGCAGCCAAGAACCGGGTATCTCCTACGAGCAGTACTTC
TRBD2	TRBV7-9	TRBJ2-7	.	CASSSPTDGGVYEQYF	TGTGCCAGCAGCTCTCCTACTGACGGGGGGGTCTACGAGCAGTACTTC
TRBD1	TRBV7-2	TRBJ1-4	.	CASSSDRVVNEKLFF	TGTGCCAGCAGCTCGGACAGGGTCGTTAATGAAAAACTGTTTTTT
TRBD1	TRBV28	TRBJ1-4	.	CASSSPSGTGSEKLFF	TGTGCCAGCAGTTCTCCCTCCGGGACAGGGTCCGAAAAACTGTTTTTT
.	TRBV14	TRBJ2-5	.	CASSRDQETQYF	TGTGCCAGCAGCCGAGACCAAGAGACCCAGTACTTC
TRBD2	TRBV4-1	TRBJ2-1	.	CASSQGGGTSGSYEQFF	TGCGCCAGCAGCCAAGGTGGAGGGACTAGCGGGAGCTATGAGCAGTTCTTC
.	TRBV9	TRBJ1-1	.	CASSVGTDYLNTEAFF	TGTGCCAGCAGCGTAGGGACAGACTATCTGAACACTGAAGCTTTCTTT
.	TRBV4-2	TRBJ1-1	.	CASSQEWGNEAFF	TGTGCCAGCAGCCAAGAATGGGGTAACGAAGCTTTCTTT
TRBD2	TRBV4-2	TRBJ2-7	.	CASSQDEASGVPYEQYF	TGTGCCAGCAGCCAAGATGAGGCTAGCGGGGTACCCTACGAGCAGTACTTC
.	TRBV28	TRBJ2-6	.	CASTSPLRGISGANVLTF	TGTGCCAGCACCTCGCCCTTAAGGGGGATCTCTGGGGCCAACGTCCTGACTTTC
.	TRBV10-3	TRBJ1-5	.	CAIKAEAGYPHQPQHF	TGTGCCATCAAGGCGGAAGCAGGCTATCCCCATCAGCCCCAGCATTTT
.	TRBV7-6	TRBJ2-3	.	CASSLNADTQYF	TGTGCCAGCAGCTTAAACGCGGATACGCAGTATTTT
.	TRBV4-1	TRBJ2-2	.	CASSHGDAGELFF	TGCGCCAGCAGCCATGGGGACGCCGGGGAGCTGTTTTTT
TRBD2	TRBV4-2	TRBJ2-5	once	CASSQVGLAGRETQYF	TGTGCCAGCAGCCAAGTAGGACTAGCGGGAAGAGAGACCCAGTACTTC
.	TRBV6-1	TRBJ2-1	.	CASSENEAVVYNEQFF	TGTGCCAGCAGTGAAAATGAGGCCGTGGTCTACAATGAGCAGTTCTTC
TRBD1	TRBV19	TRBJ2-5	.	CASSIDRQGQETQYF	TGTGCCAGTAGTATAGACAGACAGGGGCAAGAGACCCAGTACTTC
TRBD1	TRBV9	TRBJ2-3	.	CASSVAPQGAGDTQYF	TGTGCCAGCAGCGTAGCCCCACAGGGGGCAGGGGATACGCAGTATTTT
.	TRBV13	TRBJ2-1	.	CASSPGGSSYNEQFF	TGTGCCAGCAGTCCAGGGGGGAGCTCCTACAATGAGCAGTTCTTC
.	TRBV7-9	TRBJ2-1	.	CASSLYTTMDEQFF	TGTGCCAGCAGCTTATACACCACTATGGATGAGCAGTTCTTC
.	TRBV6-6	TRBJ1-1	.	CASSLRTVEAFF	TGTGCCAGCAGTCTCCGGACCGTTGAAGCTTTCTTT
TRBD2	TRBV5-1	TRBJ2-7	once	CASSLKQLAGANEQYF	TGCGCCAGCAGCCTAAAACAACTAGCGGGAGCTAACGAGCAGTACTTC
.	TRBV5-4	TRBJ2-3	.	CASSSEQGTTDTQYF	TGTGCCAGCAGCTCGGAACAGGGCACCACAGATACGCAGTATTTT
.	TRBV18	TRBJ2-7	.	CASSPFTGTYEQYF	TGTGCCAGCTCACCCTTTACGGGGACCTACGAGCAGTACTTC
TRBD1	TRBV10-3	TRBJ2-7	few	CAISGTGGHEQYF	TGTGCCATCTCCGGGACAGGGGGTCACGAGCAGTACTTC
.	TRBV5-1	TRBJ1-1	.	CASSLAGGNTEAFF	TGCGCCAGCAGCTTGGCCGGGGGGAACACTGAAGCTTTCTTT
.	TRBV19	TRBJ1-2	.	CASSIDLEGFSYGYTF	TGTGCCAGTAGTATAGATCTGGAGGGATTCAGCTATGGCTACACCTTC
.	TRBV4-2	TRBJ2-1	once	CASSQDHRGGEQFF	TGTGCCAGCAGCCAAGATCACAGGGGAGGTGAGCAGTTCTTC
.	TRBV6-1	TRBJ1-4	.	CASMGENEKLFF	TGTGCCAGCATGGGGGAAAATGAAAAACTGTTTTTT
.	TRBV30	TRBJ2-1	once	CAWSQLGTGQFF	TGTGCCTGGAGTCAACTAGGAACTGGGCAGTTCTTC
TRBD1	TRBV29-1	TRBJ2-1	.	CSATTGGNEQFF	TGCAGCGCTACGACAGGGGGAAATGAGCAGTTCTTC
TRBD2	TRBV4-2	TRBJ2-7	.	CASSPYWTSGRSYEQYF	TGTGCCAGCAGCCCATATTGGACTAGCGGGCGATCCTACGAGCAGTACTTC
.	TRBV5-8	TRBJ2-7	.	CASRFRNEQYF	TGTGCCAGCAGATTCCGGAACGAGCAGTACTTC
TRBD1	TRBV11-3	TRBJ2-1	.	CASSLTGQGLFNEQFF	TGTGCCAGCAGCTTAACAGGACAGGGGTTATTCAATGAGCAGTTCTTC